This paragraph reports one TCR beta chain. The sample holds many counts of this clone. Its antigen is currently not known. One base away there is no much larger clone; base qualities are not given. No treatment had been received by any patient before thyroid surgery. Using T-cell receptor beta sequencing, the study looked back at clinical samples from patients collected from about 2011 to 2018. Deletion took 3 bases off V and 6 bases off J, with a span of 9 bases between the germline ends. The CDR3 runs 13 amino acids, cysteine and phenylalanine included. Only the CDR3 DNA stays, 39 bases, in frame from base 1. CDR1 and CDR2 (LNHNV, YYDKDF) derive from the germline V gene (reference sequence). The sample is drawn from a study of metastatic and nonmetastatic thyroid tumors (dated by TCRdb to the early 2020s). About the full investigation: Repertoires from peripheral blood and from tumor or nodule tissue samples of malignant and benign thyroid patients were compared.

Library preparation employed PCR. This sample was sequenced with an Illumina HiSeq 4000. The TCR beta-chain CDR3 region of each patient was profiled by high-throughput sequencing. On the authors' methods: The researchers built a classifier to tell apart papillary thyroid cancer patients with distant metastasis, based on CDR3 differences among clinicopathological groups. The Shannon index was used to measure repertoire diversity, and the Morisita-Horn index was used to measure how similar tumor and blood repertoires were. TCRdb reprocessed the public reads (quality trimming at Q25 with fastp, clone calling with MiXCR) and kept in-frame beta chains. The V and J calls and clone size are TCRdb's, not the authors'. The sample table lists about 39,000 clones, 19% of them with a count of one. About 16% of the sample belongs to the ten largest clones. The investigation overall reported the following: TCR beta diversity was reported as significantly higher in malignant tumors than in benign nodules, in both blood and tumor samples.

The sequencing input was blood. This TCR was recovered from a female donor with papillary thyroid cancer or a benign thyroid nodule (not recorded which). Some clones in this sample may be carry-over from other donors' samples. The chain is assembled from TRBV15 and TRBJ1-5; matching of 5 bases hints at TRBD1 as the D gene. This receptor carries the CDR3 CATSSGTGQPQHF. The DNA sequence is TGTGCCACCAGCAGTGGGACCGGTCAGCCCCAGCATTTT.